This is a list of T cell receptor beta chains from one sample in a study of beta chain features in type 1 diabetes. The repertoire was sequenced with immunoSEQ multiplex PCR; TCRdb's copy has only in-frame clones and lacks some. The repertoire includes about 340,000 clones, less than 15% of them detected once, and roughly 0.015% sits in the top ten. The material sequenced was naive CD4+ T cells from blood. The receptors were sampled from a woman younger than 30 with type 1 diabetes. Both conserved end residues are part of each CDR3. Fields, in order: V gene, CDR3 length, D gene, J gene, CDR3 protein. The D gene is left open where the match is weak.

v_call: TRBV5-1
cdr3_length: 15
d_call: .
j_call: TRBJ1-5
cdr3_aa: CASSLTAGGNQPQHF

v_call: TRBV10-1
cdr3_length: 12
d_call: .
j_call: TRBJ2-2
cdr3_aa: CASKRDTGELFF

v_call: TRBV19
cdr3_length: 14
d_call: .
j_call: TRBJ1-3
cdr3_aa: CASKRADSGNTIYF

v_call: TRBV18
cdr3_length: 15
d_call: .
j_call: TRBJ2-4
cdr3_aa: CASSPAILAKNIQYF

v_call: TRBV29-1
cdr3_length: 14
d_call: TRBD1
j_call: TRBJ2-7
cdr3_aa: CSGGIGTGASEQYF

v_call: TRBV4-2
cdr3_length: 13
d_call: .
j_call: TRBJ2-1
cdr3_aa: CASSPVENNEQFF

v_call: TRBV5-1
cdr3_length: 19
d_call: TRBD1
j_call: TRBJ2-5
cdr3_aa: CASSSSGTGAPRLLETQYF

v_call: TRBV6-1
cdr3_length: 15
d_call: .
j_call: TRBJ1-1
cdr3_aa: CASSEAGGANTEAFF

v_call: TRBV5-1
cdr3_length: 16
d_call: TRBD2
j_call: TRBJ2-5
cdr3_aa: CASSFTLAGVWETQYF

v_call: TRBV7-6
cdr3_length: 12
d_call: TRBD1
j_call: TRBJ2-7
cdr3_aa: CASSLNRGEQYF

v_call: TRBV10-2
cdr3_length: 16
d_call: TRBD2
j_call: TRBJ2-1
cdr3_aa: CASSEFGGRPYNEQFF

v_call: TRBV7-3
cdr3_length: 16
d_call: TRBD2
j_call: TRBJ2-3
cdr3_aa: CASSHIPGLEPDTQYF

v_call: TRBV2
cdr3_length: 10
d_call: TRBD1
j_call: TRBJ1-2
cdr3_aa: CASWRGGPTF

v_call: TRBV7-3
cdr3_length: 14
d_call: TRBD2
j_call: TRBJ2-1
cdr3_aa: CASSLGTSGNEQFF

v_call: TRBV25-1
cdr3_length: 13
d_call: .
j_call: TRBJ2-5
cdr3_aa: CASSETGRGTQYF

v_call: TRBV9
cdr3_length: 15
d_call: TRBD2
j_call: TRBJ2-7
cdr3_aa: CASSVAGTTDYEQYF

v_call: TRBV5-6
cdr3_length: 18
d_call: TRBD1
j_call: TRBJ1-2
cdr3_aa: CASSSAWGQGEWNYGYTF

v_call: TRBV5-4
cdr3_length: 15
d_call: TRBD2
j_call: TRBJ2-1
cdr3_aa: CASSRPDGRVNEQFF

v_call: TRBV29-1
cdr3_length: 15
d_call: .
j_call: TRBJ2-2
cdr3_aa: CSVVPGLHTTGELFF

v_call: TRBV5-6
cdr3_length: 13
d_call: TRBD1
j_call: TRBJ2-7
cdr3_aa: CASNIRGQGVQYF

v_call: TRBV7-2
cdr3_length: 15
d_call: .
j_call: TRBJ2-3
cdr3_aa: CASTRASARADTQYF

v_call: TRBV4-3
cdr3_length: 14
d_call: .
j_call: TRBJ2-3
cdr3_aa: CASSQVGSTDTQYF

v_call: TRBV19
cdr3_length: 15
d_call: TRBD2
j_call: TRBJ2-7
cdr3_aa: CASSIGLAGAAEQYF

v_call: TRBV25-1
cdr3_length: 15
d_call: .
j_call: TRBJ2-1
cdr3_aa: CASSESTVGQYEQFF

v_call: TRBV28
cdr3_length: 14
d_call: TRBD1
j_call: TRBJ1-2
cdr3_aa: CASSTGQGIYGYTF

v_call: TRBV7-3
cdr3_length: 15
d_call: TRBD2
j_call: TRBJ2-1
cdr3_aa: CASSSLAGGPNEQFF

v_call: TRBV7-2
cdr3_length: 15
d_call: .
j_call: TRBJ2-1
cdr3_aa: CASNDRGTNYNEQFF

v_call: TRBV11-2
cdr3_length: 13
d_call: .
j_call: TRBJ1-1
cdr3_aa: CASSLALITEAFF

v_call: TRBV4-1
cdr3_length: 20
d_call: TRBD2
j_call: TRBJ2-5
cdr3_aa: CASSPYPRNAGEGHKETQYF

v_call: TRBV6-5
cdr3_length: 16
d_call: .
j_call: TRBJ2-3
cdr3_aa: CASSYVGALGTDTQYF

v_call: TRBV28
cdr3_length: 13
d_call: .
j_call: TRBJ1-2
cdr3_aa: CASSLYSPHGYTF

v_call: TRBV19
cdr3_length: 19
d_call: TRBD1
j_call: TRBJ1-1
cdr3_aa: CASSIVAKIGTEPNTEAFF

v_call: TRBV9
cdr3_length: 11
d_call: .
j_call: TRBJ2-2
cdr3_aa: CASSVEGELFF

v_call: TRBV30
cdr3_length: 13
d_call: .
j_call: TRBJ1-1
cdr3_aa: CAWSENPSAEAFF

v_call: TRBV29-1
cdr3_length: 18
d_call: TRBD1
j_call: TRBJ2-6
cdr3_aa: CSVASGTGEATGANVLTF

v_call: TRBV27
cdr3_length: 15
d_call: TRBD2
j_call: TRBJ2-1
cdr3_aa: CASSFSSGYSNEQFF

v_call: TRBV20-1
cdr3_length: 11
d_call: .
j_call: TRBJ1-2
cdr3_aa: CSARGAGSYTF

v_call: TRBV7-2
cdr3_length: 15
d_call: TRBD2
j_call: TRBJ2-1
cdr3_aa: CASKPGLGIYNEQFF

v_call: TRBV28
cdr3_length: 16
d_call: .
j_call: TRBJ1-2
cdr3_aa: CASFRGLGSPLYGYTF

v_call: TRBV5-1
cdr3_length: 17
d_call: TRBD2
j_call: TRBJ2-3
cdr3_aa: CASSLDGSSGRSDTQYF

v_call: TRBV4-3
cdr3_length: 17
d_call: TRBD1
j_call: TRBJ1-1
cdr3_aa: CASSQSLYRGKIGEAFF